This T cell receptor beta chain derives from a study of T cell repertoires in cytomegalovirus infection. Overall study: Public TCR beta signatures provided an indication of both CMV infection and a matching HLA type. Study results and caveats: HLA-C-restricted, CMV-specific TCR beta clonotypes were dominant ex vivo.

Looked up from germline, CDR1 is SNHLY and CDR2 is FYNNEI. The ends lost 5 bases at V and 6 bases at J; junction bases unmatched: 8. This CDR3 contains 15 residues. Via MiXCR, TCRdb re-called the reads, giving one row per CDR3 protein. The sample has 310,000 or so distinct CDR3 sequences; more than 20% are singletons. Turning to this clonotype: What it binds is not known.

The chain carries TRBV2 and TRBJ2-1, with 9 bases fitting TRBD1. The TCR was taken from a human donor in good health (CMV status not recorded). Some clones in this sample may be carry-over from other donors' samples. Material for sequencing was PBMCs. CDR3 residues: CASSPGTGLGNEQFF. CDR3 in DNA: TGTGCCAGCAGTCCCGGGACAGGGCTGGGCAATGAGCAGTTCTTC.